This T cell receptor beta chain was identified during a study of radiotherapy plus CTLA-4 blockade in lung cancer. About the study: Objective response was observed in roughly a sixth of patients, and disease control in less than 35%. Points from the study as a whole: Expansion in blood of tumor-derived TCR clones was seen after radiotherapy plus ipilimumab.

This clone has a handful of counts. Its target is not known. This CDR3 region has 13 residues. The V gene lost 4 bases and the J gene lost 4 bases, with 10 bases spanning the gap. Germline V gene sequence: CDR1 LNHDA, CDR2 SQIVND (reference sequence). Produced via immunoSEQ multiplex PCR; TCRdb's table is partial and in-frame only. The sample holds around 80,000 clones, under 85% seen once. People whose metastatic non-small-cell lung cancer was chemo-refractory got focal radiation along with CTLA-4 blockade by ipilimumab. The chain recombines TRBV19 with TRBJ1-1, with no clear D. This TCR derives from a human donor with non-small cell lung cancer who had stable disease on radiotherapy plus ipilimumab. The sample consisted of peripheral blood, taken from a patient treated with radiotherapy plus ipilimumab. CDR3 in amino acids: CASSTLRGTEAFF. In nucleotides, the CDR3 is TGTGCCAGTAGTACCCTGCGTGGCACTGAAGCTTTCTTT. Full variable domain (remainder filled in from reference TRBV19 and TRBJ1-1): DGGITQSPKYLFRKEGQNVTLSCEQNLNHDAMYWYRQDPGQGLRLIYYSQIVNDFQKGDIAEGYSVSREKKESFPLTVTSAQKNPTAFYLCASSTLRGTEAFFGQGTRLTVV.